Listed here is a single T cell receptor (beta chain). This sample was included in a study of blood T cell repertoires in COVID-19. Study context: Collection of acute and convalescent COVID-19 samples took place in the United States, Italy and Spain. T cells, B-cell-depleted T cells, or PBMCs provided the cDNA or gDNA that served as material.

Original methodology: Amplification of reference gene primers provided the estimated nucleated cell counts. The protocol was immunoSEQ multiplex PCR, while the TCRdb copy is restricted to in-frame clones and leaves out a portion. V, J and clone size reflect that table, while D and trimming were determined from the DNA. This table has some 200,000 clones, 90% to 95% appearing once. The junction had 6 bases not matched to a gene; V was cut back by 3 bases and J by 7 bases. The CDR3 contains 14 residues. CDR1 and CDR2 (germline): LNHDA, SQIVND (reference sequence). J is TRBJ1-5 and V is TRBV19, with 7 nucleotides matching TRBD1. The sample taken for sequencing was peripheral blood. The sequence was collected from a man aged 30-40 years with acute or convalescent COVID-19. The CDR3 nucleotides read TGTGCCAGTAGTATCAGAGGGGGCAGCCAGCCCCAGCATTTT. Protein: CASSIRGGSQPQHF.